Sequencing of this T cell receptor beta chain was carried out in a study of T cell responses to AZD1222 COVID-19 vaccine. The table lists this clone with a count of one. The antigen is undetermined. The repertoire was sequenced with immunoSEQ multiplex PCR; TCRdb's copy has only in-frame clones and lacks some. The sample records 120,000 or so clones, 75% to 90% being singletons. Overall study results and limits: No day 14 peak samples; only post-peak repertoires were characterized. CD4 TCRs covered the whole spike, strongest at regions 160-218 and 743-854. Elevations in Spike-specific TCR breadth and depth followed administration of two AZD1222 doses. The donor group comprised mostly white British people and more females; the analysis possibly underestimated clonal diversity.

The sequence was obtained from an adult in good health. Specimen: peripheral blood, collected on day 0 of AZD1222 vaccination.

CDR3 bases: TGTGCCTGCCAGGGAAAAGCCAACTCCTACGAGCAGTACTTC. This gives the protein CACQGKANSYEQYF. This chain joins TRBV30 and TRBJ2-7; D possibly corresponds to TRBD1 (5 bases). V was cut by 6 bases and J by 0 bases, with 15 bases left in between. Germline loops: CDR1 GTSNPN, CDR2 SVGIG (reference sequence). This CDR3 region has 14 residues. The full variable domain, in which reference TRBV30 and TRBJ2-7 provide the parts outside the CDR3, is SQTIHQWPATLVQPVGSPLSLECTVEGTSNPNLYWYRQAAGRGLQLLFYSVGIGQISSEVPQNLSASRPQDRQFILSSKKLLLSDSGFYLCACQGKANSYEQYFGPGTRLTVT.